This T cell receptor beta chain was obtained from a study of CD4 T cells in relation to SARS-CoV-2 and coronaviruses. Study outcomes and limitations: Samples before the pandemic and after infection were not matched within any donor. Around two thirds of donors had memory CD4+ clonotypes crossrecognizing SARS-CoV-2 and common cold coronavirus spike.

Comments on this clone: Its antigen is not identified.

CD4+ T cells from unexposed donors were obtained before the COVID-19 pandemic (2011-2018). Naive and memory CD4+ T cells came from enriched cryopreserved PBMCs. Germline V lookup: CDR1 KGHDR, CDR2 SFDVKD. The CDR3 is made up of 14 amino acids. Trimming left V 1 base short and J 2 bases short, with 7 bases between. Deep TCR-beta sequencing used DNA from uncultured naive and memory CD4+ T cells. Sequenced by immunoSEQ multiplex PCR; TCRdb stores in-frame clones only, minus some. The top ten hold 1.6% of the sample, which has around 70,000 clones, about nine tenths seen once. Sequences were obtained from memory CD4+ T cells from PBMCs. This rearrangement joins TRBV24-1 to TRBJ1-2; a weak D match, TRBD1 (6 bases). This clonotype originated in a human donor in good health. CDR3 DNA: TGTGCCACCAGTGATTTAGACAGGAACTATGGCTACACCTTC. Protein: CATSDLDRNYGYTF.